Listed below are T cell receptor beta chains from one sample, sequenced in a study of beta chain features in type 1 diabetes. Only in-frame clones appear in the TCRdb table, and some are missing; sequencing was by immunoSEQ multiplex PCR. The repertoire holds around 160,000 clones, around 50% seen once, with under 0.5% in the top ten. Sequencing was performed on Tregs from blood. These receptors were taken from a man in his late teens or twenties in good health. Each CDR3 is given with its conserved first and last residue. The order of the fields is CDR3 DNA, CDR3 protein, D gene, V gene, J gene, clone size. A D gene is named only where the DNA matches it firmly. Size is omitted from some rows. Given values are once, few, many or a class for expanded clones.

CDR3 DNA: TGTGCCAGCAGTTTGCTAGCGGGGGGGCCTTTGACGCAGTATTTT
CDR3 protein: CASSLLAGGPLTQYF
D gene: TRBD2
V gene: TRBV27
J gene: TRBJ2-3
clone size: few

CDR3 DNA: TGCGCCAGCAGCTTGGGGGAGGGGGGCCTGGGAGCTGAAGCTTTCTTT
CDR3 protein: CASSLGEGGLGAEAFF
D gene: .
V gene: TRBV5-1
J gene: TRBJ1-1
clone size: .

CDR3 DNA: TGTGCCTGGAGTCCCGCTAGCGGGAGATACAATGAGCAGTTCTTC
CDR3 protein: CAWSPASGRYNEQFF
D gene: TRBD2
V gene: TRBV30
J gene: TRBJ2-1
clone size: .

CDR3 DNA: TGTGCCAGCAGCCGTCGACAGGGGGCGAGGGAGCAGTACTTC
CDR3 protein: CASSRRQGAREQYF
D gene: TRBD1
V gene: TRBV28
J gene: TRBJ2-7
clone size: .

CDR3 DNA: TGTGCCTGGAGTCCATCGACAGGCTATGGCTACACCTTC
CDR3 protein: CAWSPSTGYGYTF
D gene: .
V gene: TRBV30
J gene: TRBJ1-2
clone size: .

CDR3 DNA: TGTGCCAGCAGCAGGGACAGGATCGAGAACACTGAAGCTTTCTTT
CDR3 protein: CASSRDRIENTEAFF
D gene: TRBD1
V gene: TRBV4-2
J gene: TRBJ1-1
clone size: .

CDR3 DNA: TGCGCCAGCAGCCAAAAGGGAGGGGACAGGGTGCTGTTTTTT
CDR3 protein: CASSQKGGDRVLFF
D gene: TRBD1
V gene: TRBV4-3
J gene: TRBJ1-4
clone size: medium-sized

CDR3 DNA: TGTGCCAGCAGCGCCCTCGGGGGCTCCTACAATGAGCAGTTCTTC
CDR3 protein: CASSALGGSYNEQFF
D gene: .
V gene: TRBV5-6
J gene: TRBJ2-1
clone size: .

CDR3 DNA: TGTGCCAGCATCGAGGGGGCGGACTATGGCTACACCTTC
CDR3 protein: CASIEGADYGYTF
D gene: TRBD1
V gene: TRBV2
J gene: TRBJ1-2
clone size: .

CDR3 DNA: TGTGCCATCAGTTGCCCCAGTTGCAATGAGCAGTTCTTC
CDR3 protein: CAISCPSCNEQFF
D gene: .
V gene: TRBV10-3
J gene: TRBJ2-1
clone size: .

CDR3 DNA: TGTGCCAGCAGCTCTTCTAGCGGGGGATTCACCGGGGAGCTGTTTTTT
CDR3 protein: CASSSSSGGFTGELFF
D gene: TRBD2
V gene: TRBV7-2
J gene: TRBJ2-2
clone size: .

CDR3 DNA: TGCGCCAGCAGCTTGGCACAGGCGGTCGATGGCTACACCTTC
CDR3 protein: CASSLAQAVDGYTF
D gene: .
V gene: TRBV5-1
J gene: TRBJ1-2
clone size: .

CDR3 DNA: TGCGCCAGCAGCCAAGGCTGGGGCGGGGTCTACGAGCAGTACTTC
CDR3 protein: CASSQGWGGVYEQYF
D gene: .
V gene: TRBV4-3
J gene: TRBJ2-7
clone size: .

CDR3 DNA: TGTGCCAGCAGCTTGTCGAGCTCCTACAATGAGCAGTTCTTC
CDR3 protein: CASSLSSSYNEQFF
D gene: .
V gene: TRBV7-3
J gene: TRBJ2-1
clone size: .

CDR3 DNA: TGTGCCAGCAGAGGGGCTTTGCAGCCCCAGCATTTT
CDR3 protein: CASRGALQPQHF
D gene: .
V gene: TRBV6-6
J gene: TRBJ1-5
clone size: few

CDR3 DNA: TGTGCCAGCAGCGTCCGACAGGGAGTTGGCTACGAGCAGTACTTC
CDR3 protein: CASSVRQGVGYEQYF
D gene: TRBD1
V gene: TRBV5-4
J gene: TRBJ2-7
clone size: .

CDR3 DNA: TGTGCCAGCAGCCGCCAGGGAGGGCGGCAAGAGACCCAGTACTTC
CDR3 protein: CASSRQGGRQETQYF
D gene: TRBD2
V gene: TRBV2
J gene: TRBJ2-5
clone size: .

CDR3 DNA: TGTGCCAGCAGTTTTAGCGGGGGACGCTCCTACGAGCAGTACTTC
CDR3 protein: CASSFSGGRSYEQYF
D gene: TRBD2
V gene: TRBV7-8
J gene: TRBJ2-7
clone size: .

CDR3 DNA: TGTGCCACCGGGGGGGACACAGATACGCAGTATTTT
CDR3 protein: CATGGDTDTQYF
D gene: TRBD2
V gene: TRBV10-3
J gene: TRBJ2-3
clone size: .

CDR3 DNA: TGTGCCAGTAGTTTCGGGTCTACGGAGACCCAGTACTTC
CDR3 protein: CASSFGSTETQYF
D gene: .
V gene: TRBV19
J gene: TRBJ2-5
clone size: .

CDR3 DNA: TGTGCCAGCAGCTTAACACGACTAGCGGGCTACAATGAGCAGTTCTTC
CDR3 protein: CASSLTRLAGYNEQFF
D gene: TRBD2
V gene: TRBV7-9
J gene: TRBJ2-1
clone size: .

CDR3 DNA: TGTGCCAGCTCACCCTCCGGGACAGACTATGGCTACACCTTC
CDR3 protein: CASSPSGTDYGYTF
D gene: TRBD1
V gene: TRBV18
J gene: TRBJ1-2
clone size: .

CDR3 DNA: TGTGCCAGCAGTGATCGGACTAGCGCCCATTCAAAAGAGACCCAGTACTTC
CDR3 protein: CASSDRTSAHSKETQYF
D gene: TRBD2
V gene: TRBV2
J gene: TRBJ2-5
clone size: once

CDR3 DNA: TGTGCCACCGCAGGGATCAACACCGGGGAGCTGTTTTTT
CDR3 protein: CATAGINTGELFF
D gene: .
V gene: TRBV9
J gene: TRBJ2-2
clone size: .

CDR3 DNA: TGTGCCAGCAGCCCTCGTATATTCACAGGGGGCGAAGATGGCTACACCTTC
CDR3 protein: CASSPRIFTGGEDGYTF
D gene: TRBD1
V gene: TRBV7-9
J gene: TRBJ1-2
clone size: .

CDR3 DNA: TGCGCCAGCAGCCAGGACAGGGGGCTGGGGACCCAGTACTTC
CDR3 protein: CASSQDRGLGTQYF
D gene: TRBD1
V gene: TRBV4-3
J gene: TRBJ2-5
clone size: .

CDR3 DNA: TGTGCCAGCAGTTACGGGACAGGGGAGGGCGAGCAGTACTTC
CDR3 protein: CASSYGTGEGEQYF
D gene: TRBD1
V gene: TRBV6-5
J gene: TRBJ2-7
clone size: .

CDR3 DNA: TGTGCCAGCTCACCACCTAGCGGGAGGCGCGATGAGCAGTTCTTC
CDR3 protein: CASSPPSGRRDEQFF
D gene: TRBD2
V gene: TRBV18
J gene: TRBJ2-1
clone size: few

CDR3 DNA: TGCGCCAGCAGCTTGGGGGGCTTAGCTAACTATGGCTACACCTTC
CDR3 protein: CASSLGGLANYGYTF
D gene: .
V gene: TRBV5-1
J gene: TRBJ1-2
clone size: .

CDR3 DNA: TGTGCCAGTAGTATAGCCGGGGGGACCGGGGAGCTGTTTTTT
CDR3 protein: CASSIAGGTGELFF
D gene: TRBD2
V gene: TRBV19
J gene: TRBJ2-2
clone size: .

CDR3 DNA: TGTGCCAGCAGGCAGGGGGCCTATGGCTACACCTTC
CDR3 protein: CASRQGAYGYTF
D gene: TRBD1
V gene: TRBV2
J gene: TRBJ1-2
clone size: .

CDR3 DNA: TGTGCCAGCACCCCTCTCGGACAGGCGCGATCCTACGAGCAGTACTTC
CDR3 protein: CASTPLGQARSYEQYF
D gene: TRBD1
V gene: TRBV27
J gene: TRBJ2-7
clone size: few

CDR3 DNA: TGCAGCGTTCCTGGTCCCTACGAGCAGTACTTC
CDR3 protein: CSVPGPYEQYF
D gene: .
V gene: TRBV29-1
J gene: TRBJ2-7
clone size: .

CDR3 DNA: TGTGCCACAGGGTGGGGGGGGCTGAACACTGAAGCTTTCTTT
CDR3 protein: CATGWGGLNTEAFF
D gene: .
V gene: TRBV10-3
J gene: TRBJ1-1
clone size: once

CDR3 DNA: TGTGCCAGCAGCTCGGGACAGGGATGGGATACGCAGTATTTT
CDR3 protein: CASSSGQGWDTQYF
D gene: TRBD1
V gene: TRBV7-9
J gene: TRBJ2-3
clone size: few

CDR3 DNA: TGTGCCAGCAGCTTAGCGTTGGGGAGCTACAATGAGCAGTTCTTC
CDR3 protein: CASSLALGSYNEQFF
D gene: .
V gene: TRBV7-9
J gene: TRBJ2-1
clone size: .

CDR3 DNA: TGTGCCATCAGTGGAACAGGGGGCAGGACTGAAGCTTTCTTT
CDR3 protein: CAISGTGGRTEAFF
D gene: TRBD1
V gene: TRBV10-3
J gene: TRBJ1-1
clone size: few

CDR3 DNA: TGTGCCTGGAGCATCCGGGACAGGGGGCACAATCAGCCCCAGCATTTT
CDR3 protein: CAWSIRDRGHNQPQHF
D gene: TRBD1
V gene: TRBV30
J gene: TRBJ1-5
clone size: .

CDR3 DNA: TGCAGTGCTAGAGGTTATGAGACCCAGTACTTC
CDR3 protein: CSARGYETQYF
D gene: .
V gene: TRBV20-1
J gene: TRBJ2-5
clone size: few

CDR3 DNA: TGTGCCAGCAGTGCCCCGGGAGGCAATGGCTACACCTTC
CDR3 protein: CASSAPGGNGYTF
D gene: .
V gene: TRBV6-1
J gene: TRBJ1-2
clone size: once

CDR3 DNA: TGTGCCAGTAGTATAGGGGACAGCCACAATGAGCAGTTCTTC
CDR3 protein: CASSIGDSHNEQFF
D gene: TRBD1
V gene: TRBV19
J gene: TRBJ2-1
clone size: .

CDR3 DNA: TGTGCCAGCTCAACGACAGGGGAAGTACGAGGCTACACCTTC
CDR3 protein: CASSTTGEVRGYTF
D gene: TRBD1
V gene: TRBV18
J gene: TRBJ1-2
clone size: .

CDR3 DNA: TGTGCCAGCAGCCTTGCGGGCAAATACAATCAGCCCCAGCATTTT
CDR3 protein: CASSLAGKYNQPQHF
D gene: .
V gene: TRBV28
J gene: TRBJ1-5
clone size: .

CDR3 DNA: TGTGCCAGTAGTATAGCGGGTGCACCGCCCGGTGGCTACACCTTC
CDR3 protein: CASSIAGAPPGGYTF
D gene: .
V gene: TRBV19
J gene: TRBJ1-2
clone size: .

CDR3 DNA: TGTGCCAGCAGCTTCGGGTCAGCGACGTCCTACGAGCAGTACTTC
CDR3 protein: CASSFGSATSYEQYF
D gene: .
V gene: TRBV7-2
J gene: TRBJ2-7
clone size: .

CDR3 DNA: TGTGCCAGCAGTTCGACTAGCGGGGGGCCCTACGAGCAGTACTTC
CDR3 protein: CASSSTSGGPYEQYF
D gene: TRBD2
V gene: TRBV28
J gene: TRBJ2-7
clone size: .

CDR3 DNA: TGTGCCAGCAGTGCGTATACAGAGCAGTTCTTC
CDR3 protein: CASSAYTEQFF
D gene: .
V gene: TRBV6-1
J gene: TRBJ2-1
clone size: .

CDR3 DNA: TGTGCCAGCAGCTTAGCGCTAACTAGCGGGAACGCAGATACGCAGTATTTT
CDR3 protein: CASSLALTSGNADTQYF
D gene: TRBD2
V gene: TRBV7-2
J gene: TRBJ2-3
clone size: .

CDR3 DNA: TGTGCCAGCAGTGCCCACAACCAAGAGACCCAGTACTTC
CDR3 protein: CASSAHNQETQYF
D gene: .
V gene: TRBV28
J gene: TRBJ2-5
clone size: .

CDR3 DNA: TGTGCCAGCAGACACCGACTAGCGGGAGGGCCGTCGGATGAGCAGTTCTTC
CDR3 protein: CASRHRLAGGPSDEQFF
D gene: TRBD2
V gene: TRBV27
J gene: TRBJ2-1
clone size: few

CDR3 DNA: TGTGCCAGCAGCGTCCAACCGGGACAGGGAGCTTTCTTT
CDR3 protein: CASSVQPGQGAFF
D gene: TRBD1
V gene: TRBV9
J gene: TRBJ1-1
clone size: .

CDR3 DNA: TGCGCCAGCAGCTTCGGTAGCGGGAGAGGGGGCTACGAGCAGTACTTC
CDR3 protein: CASSFGSGRGGYEQYF
D gene: TRBD2
V gene: TRBV5-1
J gene: TRBJ2-7
clone size: few

CDR3 DNA: TGTGCCAGCAAAGCCGGAGCTATCTCCTACGAGCAGTACTTC
CDR3 protein: CASKAGAISYEQYF
D gene: .
V gene: TRBV6-1
J gene: TRBJ2-7
clone size: .

CDR3 DNA: TGTGCCAGCAAGTTGGCCTCTTCCACTGAAGCTTTCTTT
CDR3 protein: CASKLASSTEAFF
D gene: .
V gene: TRBV25-1
J gene: TRBJ1-1
clone size: once

CDR3 DNA: TGTGCCAGCGGAACAGGGTTGGATCAGCCCCAGCATTTT
CDR3 protein: CASGTGLDQPQHF
D gene: .
V gene: TRBV18
J gene: TRBJ1-5
clone size: .

CDR3 DNA: TGTGCCAGCAGCCTCGCCGGGACAGGGACCTACGAGCAGTACTTC
CDR3 protein: CASSLAGTGTYEQYF
D gene: TRBD1
V gene: TRBV4-2
J gene: TRBJ2-7
clone size: .

CDR3 DNA: TGCGCCAGCAGCTCGACAGGGAATGGCTACACCTTC
CDR3 protein: CASSSTGNGYTF
D gene: TRBD1
V gene: TRBV5-1
J gene: TRBJ1-2
clone size: .